This T cell receptor beta chain was identified in a study of T cell changes during pregnancy in multiple sclerosis. Libraries were prepared by immunoSEQ multiplex PCR; TCRdb keeps only in-frame clonotypes and omits some of them. The sample lists about 40,000 clones, approximately 90% seen once, with around 0.78% in the top ten. Trimming at V came to 7 bases and at J to 0 bases, leaving 5 bases not matched to a gene. This CDR3 has 14 amino acids. Germline CDR1 is SNHLY and CDR2 is FYNNEI. The clonotype comes from a female donor with multiple sclerosis, enrolled in a pregnancy study. The chain has TRBV2 and TRBJ2-7, with 8 bases identical to TRBD1. Sample: CD4+ T cells from peripheral blood mononuclear cells, taken before pregnancy. The CDR3 loop reads CASMYQGASYEQYF. CDR3 bases: TGTGCCAGCATGTACCAGGGGGCCTCCTACGAGCAGTACTTC.